This T cell receptor beta chain was identified during a study of blood T cells in healthy people across ages. Study-level points and caveats: Researchers judged that diversity estimates from one million T cells fell short of true values. Observed TCR beta diversity per million T cells went down as age went up. This fall followed a roughly linear course with age. CMV status of donors was unknown, possibly confounding expanded clonotype changes.

The second PCR ran 7 to 11 cycles with a sample-barcoded 5' primer and J-beta primers. TCRdb analysed the 5' RACE reads with MiXCR anew, one entry per CDR3 protein. Of 650,000 to 950,000 distinct CDR3 sequences detected, 40% to 50% appear once; the ten largest clones hold roughly 19%. Per sample, at least 6 micrograms of total RNA were extracted. This clonotype was picked up a small number of times. No antigen is known for it. Germline lookup yields CDR1 MNHEY and CDR2 SVGEGT. The CDR3 length is 18 residues. Deletions cut 2 bases from V and 0 bases from J, with 19 bases between. The chain uses TRBV6-2 or TRBV6-3 and TRBJ2-5, with D hard to call. The receptor comes from a man aged 55 to 69 in good health. Material for sequencing was blood. The CDR3 here is CASSYRTDHSLYQETQYF. CDR3 in DNA: TGTGCCAGCAGTTACCGCACCGACCACTCCTTGTACCAAGAGACCCAGTACTTC.